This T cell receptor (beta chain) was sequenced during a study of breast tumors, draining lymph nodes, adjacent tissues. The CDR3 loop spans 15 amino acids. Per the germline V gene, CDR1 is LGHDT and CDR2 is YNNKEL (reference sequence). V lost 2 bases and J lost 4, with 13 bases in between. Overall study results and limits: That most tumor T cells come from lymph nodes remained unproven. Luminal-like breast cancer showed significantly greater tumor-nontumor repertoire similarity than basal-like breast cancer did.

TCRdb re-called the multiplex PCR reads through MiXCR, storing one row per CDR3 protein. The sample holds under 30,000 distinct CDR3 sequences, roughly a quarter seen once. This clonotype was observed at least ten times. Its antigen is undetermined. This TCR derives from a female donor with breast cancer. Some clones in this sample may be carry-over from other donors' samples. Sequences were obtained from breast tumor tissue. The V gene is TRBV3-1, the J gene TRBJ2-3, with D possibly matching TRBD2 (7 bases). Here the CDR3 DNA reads TGTGCCAGCAGCCAATGGGGGGGGCAAGCAGATACGCAGTATTTT. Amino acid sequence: CASSQWGGQADTQYF.